The present T cell receptor beta chain was sequenced within a study of response to subunit inactivated influenza vaccine (dated by TCRdb to the late 2010s). Describing the broader study: Deep quantitative T cell receptor repertoire profiling was used in the study to track responses to a trivalent subunit inactivated influenza vaccine.

Libraries were prepared through RT-PCR. The data were produced on an Illumina HiSeq 2500. In-frame beta chains were kept once TCRdb had trimmed the public reads at Q25 with fastp and called clones with MiXCR. Each record represents a unique CDR3 protein, reported with the most common genes and DNA among its rows. A total of roughly 500,000 distinct CDR3 sequences appear in this sample, 16% of them only once. Jointly, the top ten make up approximately 3% of the sample. This clonotype has more than one count but fewer than ten. The antigen this receptor binds is unknown. The sample holds no much larger clone one base away, and base qualities are not on file. The research as a whole found: The authors suggested that each seasonal influenza vaccination may recruit only a limited number of new T cells.

This TCR was sampled from a man aged 50 to 69 who received an inactivated influenza vaccine. Donor details come from another sample of the same person, matched by shared clones. Sequenced material: CD4+ T cells sorted from PBMCs, taken around 25 months after vaccination.

The CDR3 is CASSGPPIHEQYF. The sequence in DNA is TGTGCCAGCAGTGGTCCGCCTATCCACGAGCAGTACTTC. The V and J segments used are TRBV25-1 and TRBJ2-7, with the identity of the D gene unclear. The CDR3 contains 13 residues, cysteine and phenylalanine counted. Left in the record is the CDR3 DNA by itself, 39 bases read in frame from the first base. A distance of 12 bases separates the germline ends of V and J, which lose 4 bases and 5 bases respectively. Taken from the germline V gene, the CDR1 and CDR2 loops are MGHDK and SYGVNS.